A single sample gave rise to the 8 T cell receptor beta chains below, sequenced in a study of regulatory T cells in long-lasting Graves disease. As to time point: newly diagnosed GD, antithyroid drugs for less than 3 months. PBMC-extracted RNA yielded the TCR library. Libraries of TCR beta came from iRepertoire HTBI primers plus Arm-PCR of CDR3 regions. TCRdb passed the multiplex PCR reads through MiXCR, listing each CDR3 protein once. The table has roughly 410,000 distinct CDR3 sequences, about 15% seen once. In addition, the sample was reused for a study of T cells in Graves' hyperthyroidism and ophthalmopathy.

The sample was peripheral blood mononuclear cells (PBMCs), taken at new diagnosis, from a patient treated with antithyroid drugs. The receptors shown here come from a woman between 40 and 50 years old with Graves disease.

The chain combines TRBV5-4 with TRBJ2-3; 8 bases line up with TRBD1. The length of the CDR3 is 19 residues. The germline V gene encodes CDR1 SGHNT and CDR2 YYREEE (reference sequence). With 1 base clipped from V and 2 bases from J, the junction kept 15 bases outside the gene matches. In DNA, the CDR3 is TGTGCCAGCAGCTTGCAGAGGGCCCACAGGGGGAGTGTCACAGATACGCAGTATTTT. Its translation is CASSLQRAHRGSVTDTQYF.

This clonotype was picked up many times. This chain connects TRBV11-2 to TRBJ1-1, with 9 bases matching TRBD1. Trimming cost V 5 bases and J 4 bases; bases outside gene matches: 17. Per the germline V gene, CDR1 is SGHAT and CDR2 is FQNNGV. The CDR3 is made up of 18 amino acids. The DNA for the CDR3 is TGTGCCAGCAGCCAATGGGACAGGGACACCGTTCAGGGCACTGAAGCTTTCTTT. Protein product: CASSQWDRDTVQGTEAFF.

The CDR3 loop is CASITTGGRAFF. CDR3 DNA sequence: TGTGCCAGCATTACCACAGGGGGACGAGCTTTCTTT. The chain couples TRBV12-3 or TRBV12-4 to TRBJ1-1; TRBD1 agrees at 8 bases. The CDR3 consists of 12 residues. Trimming cost V 7 bases and J 10 bases; bases outside gene matches: 8.

This clonotype was recorded many times. V and J are TRBV12-5 and TRBJ2-7, with 10 bases that match TRBD2. V trimming: 0 bases; J trimming: 2 bases; junction bases outside the gene matches: 4. The CDR3 has 16 amino acids. Germline CDR1 is LGHNT and CDR2 is FRNRAP. CDR3 amino acids: CASGLVGTSATYEQYF. CDR3 nucleotide sequence: TGTGCTAGTGGTTTGGTGGGGACTAGCGCGACCTACGAGCAGTACTTC.

V usage is TRBV29-1 and J usage is TRBJ2-5; TRBD1 aligns across 10 bases. J was trimmed by 5 bases and V by 6 bases; bases with no gene match: 3. The CDR3 consists of 12 residues. In germline, CDR1 is SQVTM, CDR2 ANQGSEA. The CDR3 region has the DNA TGCAGCGTCGCGACAGGGGGCGAGACCCAGTACTTC. Amino acids: CSVATGGETQYF.

This clonotype occurred many times. The gene calls are TRBV6-5 and TRBJ2-2; TRBD1 agrees at 10 bases. Germline CDR1 reads MNHEY; CDR2 reads SVGAGI. There are 17 residues in the CDR3. J was trimmed by 4 bases and V by 2 bases; bases with no gene match: 7. CDR3 residues: CASSYVSDRGSTGELFF. CDR3 bases: TGTGCCAGCAGTTACGTCTCGGACAGGGGGTCCACCGGGGAGCTGTTTTTT.

This clonotype was observed at least ten times. V is TRBV5-1 and J is TRBJ2-6; the D gene is possibly TRBD1 (5 bases). Germline CDR1 and CDR2: SGHRS and YFSETQ. The V and J ends lost 0 bases and 2 bases respectively, with 9 bases between them. The CDR3 sequence is 16 residues long. CDR3: CASSLAGNPGANVLTF. For the CDR3, the DNA is TGCGCCAGCAGCTTGGCAGGGAATCCTGGGGCCAACGTCCTGACTTTC.

J is TRBJ2-1 and V is TRBV20-1, with TRBD2 identical over 13 bases. V was clipped by 3 bases and J by 9 bases; unmatched bases: 8. The germline V gene has CDR1 DFQATT and CDR2 SNEGSKA (reference sequence). This CDR3 region has 15 residues. In DNA, the CDR3 is TGCAGTGCTAGGGCCGGGACTAGCGGGAACGTTGAGCAGTTCTTC. Amino acids: CSARAGTSGNVEQFF.